The clone carrying this T cell receptor (beta chain) has at least ten counts. This sample stems from a study of T-cell memory formation after mild COVID-19. Losses at the gene ends were 0 bases for V and 8 bases for J; bases not matched to a gene: 8. Germline assignment: CDR1 DFQATT and CDR2 SNEGSKA (reference sequence). There are 15 residues in the CDR3. In TCRdb, the 5' RACE reads were re-called with MiXCR into one record per CDR3 protein. This sample has 450,000 or so distinct CDR3 sequences; 20% to 30% occur once, and the top ten carry about an eighth. The chain recombines TRBV20-1 with TRBJ2-1; 9 bases are a match to TRBD2. The receptor's source is an adult woman who had mild COVID-19 (a few samples of this study predate the infection). Cell type and time point are not known. The specimen sequenced was PBMCs or a T cell subset sorted from them (not recorded which). The CDR3 is CSARDQGLAFDEQFF. In DNA, the CDR3 is TGCAGTGCTAGAGATCAGGGACTAGCCTTCGATGAGCAGTTCTTC.